This TCR beta chain was sequenced during a study of tumor and adjacent non-tumor tissue in lung cancer. In its sample, this clonotype was seen many times. The template was RNA from unsorted bulk tissue. TCRbeta libraries were built with three rounds of nested PCR, modified from ARM-PCR. TCRdb itself ran the multiplex PCR reads through MiXCR, one entry per CDR3 protein. Altogether tens of thousands of distinct CDR3 sequences are present, about 61% being singletons, with the ten largest covering 20% to 25%. V gave up 2 bases and J gave up 4 bases; unmatched junction bases: 8. The CDR3 has 18 residues. CDR1 and CDR2 (germline): MGHRA, YSYEKL.

The specimen sequenced was lung tumor tissue. This TCR derives from a man between 50 and 59 years old with non-small cell lung cancer. The chain couples TRBV4-1 to TRBJ2-3; TRBD2 agrees at 14 bases. This CDR3 is CASSQPAGLAGVSDTQYF. Written as DNA, the CDR3 is TGCGCCAGCAGCCAACCTGCGGGACTAGCGGGAGTTTCAGATACGCAGTATTTT.